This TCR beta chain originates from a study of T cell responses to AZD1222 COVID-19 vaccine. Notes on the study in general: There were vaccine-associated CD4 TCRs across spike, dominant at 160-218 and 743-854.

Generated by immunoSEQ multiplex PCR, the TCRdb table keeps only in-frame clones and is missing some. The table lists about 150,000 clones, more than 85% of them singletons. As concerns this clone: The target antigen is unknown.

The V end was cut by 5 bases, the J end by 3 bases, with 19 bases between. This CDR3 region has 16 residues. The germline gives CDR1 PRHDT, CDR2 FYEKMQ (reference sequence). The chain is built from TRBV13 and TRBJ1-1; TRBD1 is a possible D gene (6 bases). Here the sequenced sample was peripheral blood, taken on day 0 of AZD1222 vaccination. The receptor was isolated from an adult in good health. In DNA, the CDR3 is TGTGCCAGCAGCCTGGGGGGCTTTCAGGAGGACACTGAAGCTTTCTTT. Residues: CASSLGGFQEDTEAFF.